This T cell receptor beta chain was captured by sequencing in a study of cytomegalovirus exposure and HLA in healthy donors. Study-level points and caveats: CMV serostatus alone was available as immune exposure information.

A multiplex PCR was run with 60 Vbeta primers and 13 Jbeta primers. Repertoires were generated with immunoSEQ multiplex PCR, while TCRdb's copy carries only in-frame clones and drops some. The sample contains some 140,000 clones, around 80% of which appear only once. This clone was picked up a small number of times. The antigen remains undetermined. Germline loops: CDR1 ENHRY, CDR2 SYGVKD. V lost 5 bases and J lost 0, with 10 bases in between. The CDR3 length is 14 residues. The receptor comes from a man aged 35 to 55 in good health and CMV-seropositive. Sequencing was done on a sample of PBMCs. The chain links TRBV10-3 to TRBJ1-1; D unclear. The CDR3 protein is CAISNLAVNTEAFF. Here the CDR3 DNA reads TGTGCCATCAGTAATCTAGCGGTGAACACTGAAGCTTTCTTT.